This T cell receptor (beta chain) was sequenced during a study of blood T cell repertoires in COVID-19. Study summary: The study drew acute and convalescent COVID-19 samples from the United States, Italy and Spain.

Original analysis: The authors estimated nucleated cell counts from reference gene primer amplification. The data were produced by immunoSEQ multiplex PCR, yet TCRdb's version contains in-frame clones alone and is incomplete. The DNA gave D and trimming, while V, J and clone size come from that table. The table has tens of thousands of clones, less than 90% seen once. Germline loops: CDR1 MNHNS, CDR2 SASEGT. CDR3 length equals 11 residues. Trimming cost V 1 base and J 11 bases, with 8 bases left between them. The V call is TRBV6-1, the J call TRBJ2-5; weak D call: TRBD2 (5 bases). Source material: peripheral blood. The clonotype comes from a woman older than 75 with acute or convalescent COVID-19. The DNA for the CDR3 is TGTGCCAGCAGTGAAGGACTACAGCAGTACTTC. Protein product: CASSEGLQQYF.